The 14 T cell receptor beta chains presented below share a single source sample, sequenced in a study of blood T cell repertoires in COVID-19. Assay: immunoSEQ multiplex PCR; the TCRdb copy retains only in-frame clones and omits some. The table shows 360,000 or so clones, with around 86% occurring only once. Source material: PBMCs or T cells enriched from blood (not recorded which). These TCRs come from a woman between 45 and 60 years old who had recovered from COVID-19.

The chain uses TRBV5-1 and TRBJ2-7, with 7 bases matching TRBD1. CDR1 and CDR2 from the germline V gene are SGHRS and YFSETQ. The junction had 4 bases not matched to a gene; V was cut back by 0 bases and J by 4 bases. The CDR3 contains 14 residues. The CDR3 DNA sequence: TGCGCCAGCAGCTTGGATGGGGGACAGTACGAGCAGTACTTC. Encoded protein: CASSLDGGQYEQYF.

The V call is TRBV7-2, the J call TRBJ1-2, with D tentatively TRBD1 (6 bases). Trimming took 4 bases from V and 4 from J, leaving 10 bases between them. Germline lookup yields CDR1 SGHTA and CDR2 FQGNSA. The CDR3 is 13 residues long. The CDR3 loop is CASSSTGIYGYTF. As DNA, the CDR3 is TGTGCCAGCAGCTCAACAGGGATCTATGGCTACACCTTC.

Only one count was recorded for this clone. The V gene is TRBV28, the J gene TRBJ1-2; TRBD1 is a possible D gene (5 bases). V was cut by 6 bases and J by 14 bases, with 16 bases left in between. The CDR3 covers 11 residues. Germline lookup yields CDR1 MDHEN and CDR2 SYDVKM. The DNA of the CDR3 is TGTGCCAGCAGATCTGACAGCAAAACTACCTTC. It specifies CASRSDSKTTF.

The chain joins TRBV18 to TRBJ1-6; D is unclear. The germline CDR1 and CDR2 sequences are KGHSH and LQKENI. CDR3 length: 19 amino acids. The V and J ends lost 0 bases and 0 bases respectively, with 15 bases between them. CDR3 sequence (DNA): TGTGCCAGCTCACCACCGCTCGCGGGCTGGAGCTCCTATAATTCACCCCTCCACTTT. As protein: CASSPPLAGWSSYNSPLHF.

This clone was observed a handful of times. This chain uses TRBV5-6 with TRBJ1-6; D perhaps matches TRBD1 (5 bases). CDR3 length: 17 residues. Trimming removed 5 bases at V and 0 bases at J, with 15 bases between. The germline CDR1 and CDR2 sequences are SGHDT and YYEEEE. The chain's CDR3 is CASSWGGGGSYNSPLHF. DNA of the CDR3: TGTGCCAGCAGTTGGGGCGGGGGAGGCTCCTATAATTCACCCCTCCACTTT.

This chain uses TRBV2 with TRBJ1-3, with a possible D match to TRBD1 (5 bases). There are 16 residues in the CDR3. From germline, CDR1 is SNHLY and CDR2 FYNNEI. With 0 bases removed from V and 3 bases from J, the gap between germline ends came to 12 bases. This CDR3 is CASSEARGSGGNTIYF. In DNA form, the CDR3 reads TGTGCCAGCAGTGAAGCGCGGGGGTCGGGTGGAAACACCATATATTTT.

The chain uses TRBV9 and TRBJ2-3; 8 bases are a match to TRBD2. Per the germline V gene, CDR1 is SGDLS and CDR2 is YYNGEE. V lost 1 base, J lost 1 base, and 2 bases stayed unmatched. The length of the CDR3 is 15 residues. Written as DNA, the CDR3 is TGTGCCAGCAGCGTACATAGCGGGGGCACAGATACGCAGTATTTT. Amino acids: CASSVHSGGTDTQYF.

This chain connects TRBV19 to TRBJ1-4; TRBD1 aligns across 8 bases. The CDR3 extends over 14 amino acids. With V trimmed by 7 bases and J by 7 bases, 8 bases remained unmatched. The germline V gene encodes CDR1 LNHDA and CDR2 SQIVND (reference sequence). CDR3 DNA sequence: TGTGCCAGTAAATCAGGGGGCAGGGGTGAAAAACTGTTTTTT. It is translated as CASKSGGRGEKLFF.

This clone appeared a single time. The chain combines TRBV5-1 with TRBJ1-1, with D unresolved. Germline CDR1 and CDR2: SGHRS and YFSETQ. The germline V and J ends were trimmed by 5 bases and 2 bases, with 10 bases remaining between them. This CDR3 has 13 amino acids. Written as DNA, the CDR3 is TGCGCCAGCAGGTATACAGTCAACACTGAAGCTTTCTTT. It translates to CASRYTVNTEAFF.

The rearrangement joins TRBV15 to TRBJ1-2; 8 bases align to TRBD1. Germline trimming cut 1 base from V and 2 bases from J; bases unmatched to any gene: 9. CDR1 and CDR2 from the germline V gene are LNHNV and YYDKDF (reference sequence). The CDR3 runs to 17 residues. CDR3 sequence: CATSRGTGGSENYGYTF. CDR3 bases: TGTGCCACCAGCAGAGGTACAGGGGGATCTGAAAACTATGGCTACACCTTC.

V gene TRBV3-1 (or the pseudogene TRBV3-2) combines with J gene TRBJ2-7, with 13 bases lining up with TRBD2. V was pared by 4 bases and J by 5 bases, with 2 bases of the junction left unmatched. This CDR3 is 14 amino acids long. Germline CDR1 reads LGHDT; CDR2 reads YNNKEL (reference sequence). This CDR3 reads CASSLGTSGDEQYF. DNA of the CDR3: TGTGCCAGCAGCCTAGGGACTAGCGGGGACGAGCAGTACTTC.

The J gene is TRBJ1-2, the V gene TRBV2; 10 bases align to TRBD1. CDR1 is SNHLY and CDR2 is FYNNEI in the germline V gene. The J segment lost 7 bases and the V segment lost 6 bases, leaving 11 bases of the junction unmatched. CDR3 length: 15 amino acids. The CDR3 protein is CASSERGQGSGGYTF. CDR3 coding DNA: TGTGCCAGCAGCGAGCGGGGACAGGGGAGTGGTGGCTACACCTTC.

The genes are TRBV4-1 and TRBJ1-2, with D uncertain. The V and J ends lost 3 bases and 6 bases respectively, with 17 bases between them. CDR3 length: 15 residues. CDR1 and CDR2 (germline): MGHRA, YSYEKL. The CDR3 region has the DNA TGCGCCAGCAGCCAGGAGGAACCCAATTTGAATGGCTACACCTTC. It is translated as CASSQEEPNLNGYTF.

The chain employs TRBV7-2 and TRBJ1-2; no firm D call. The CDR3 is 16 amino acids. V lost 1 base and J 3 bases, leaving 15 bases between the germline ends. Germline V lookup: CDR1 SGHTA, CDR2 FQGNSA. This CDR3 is CASSLGGASLDYGYTF. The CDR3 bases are TGTGCCAGCAGCTTAGGCGGAGCCAGCCTTGACTATGGCTACACCTTC.